These 32 T cell receptor beta chains came from one sample sequenced in a study of T-cell memory formation after mild COVID-19. MiXCR, applied by TCRdb to the 5' RACE reads, yields one record per CDR3 protein. The table lists about 390,000 distinct CDR3 sequences, roughly 15% of them singletons. Material for sequencing was PBMCs or a T cell subset sorted from them (not recorded which). All receptors come from a man aged 18 to 35 who had mild COVID-19 (a few samples of this study predate the infection). Cell type and time point are not known.

This clonotype was seen more than once but under ten times. V usage is TRBV4-3 and J usage is TRBJ1-1; 10 nucleotides line up with TRBD1. The length of the CDR3 is 17 residues. Losses at the gene ends were 4 bases for V and 3 bases for J; bases not matched to a gene: 11. Per the germline V gene, CDR1 is LGHNA and CDR2 is YSLEER. The chain's CDR3 is CASSRGFGQGDYTEAFF. The DNA for the CDR3 is TGCGCCAGCAGCCGAGGTTTCGGACAGGGGGACTACACTGAAGCTTTCTTT.

This clonotype was detected only a few times. V usage is TRBV6-2 or TRBV6-3 and J usage is TRBJ1-2, with D perhaps TRBD1 (5 bases). This CDR3 region has 13 residues. Trimming left V 3 bases short and J 11 bases short, with 16 bases between. Germline V lookup: CDR1 MNHEY, CDR2 SVGEGT. CDR3 loop: CASSYMGELRYTF. CDR3 bases: TGTGCCAGCAGTTATATGGGGGAACTACGATACACCTTC.

This clonotype was counted between two and nine times. V usage is TRBV6-2 or TRBV6-3 and J usage is TRBJ2-1, with 8 bases aligning to TRBD2. Germline assignment: CDR1 MNHEY and CDR2 SVGEGT. J lost 2 bases, V lost 1 base, and 7 bases had no gene match. This CDR3 has 17 amino acids. The CDR3, as DNA: TGTGCCAGCAGTTACTACGGGAGGGGGGGCCCCTACAATGAGCAGTTCTTC. This codes for CASSYYGRGGPYNEQFF.

The chain joins TRBV7-9 to TRBJ1-2; D remains unclear. Germline loops: CDR1 SEHNR, CDR2 FQNEAQ (reference sequence). V lost 0 bases to trimming and J lost 3 bases, with 23 bases between them. This CDR3 region has 19 residues. The CDR3 region is CASSLAFVGNPPGDYGYTF. In DNA form, the CDR3 reads TGTGCCAGCAGCTTAGCGTTCGTTGGCAACCCACCTGGGGACTATGGCTACACCTTC.

This clonotype has only a few counts. This CDR3 is CASSIPPGAQYF. CDR3 coding DNA: TGTGCCAGTAGTATCCCCCCAGGGGCCCAGTACTTC. The chain couples TRBV19 to TRBJ2-5, with a tentative D call TRBD1 (6 bases). Germline V gives CDR1 LNHDA, CDR2 SQIVND (reference sequence). Trimming stripped 3 bases from V and 9 bases from J, with 11 bases between. The CDR3 is 12 residues long. Looking up the rest from reference TRBV19 and TRBJ2-5 gives the full variable domain: DGGITQSPKYLFRKEGQNVTLSCEQNLNHDAMYWYRQDPGQGLRLIYYSQIVNDFQKGDIAEGYSVSREKKESFPLTVTSAQKNPTAFYLCASSIPPGAQYFGPGTRLLVL.

The chain is built from TRBV4-1 and TRBJ2-3; tentatively, D is TRBD1 or TRBD2 (6 bases each). CDR3 length equals 13 residues. Germline V gene lookup returns CDR1 MGHRA and CDR2 YSYEKL. V was trimmed by 11 bases and J by 5 bases, leaving 17 bases between them. CDR3 sequence reads: CAARGGGQDTQYF. The CDR3 DNA is TGCGCCGCTCGAGGAGGGGGGCAAGATACGCAGTATTTT.

The chain employs TRBV7-7 and TRBJ2-5; TRBD1 is a possible D gene (5 bases). Germline V gene data show CDR1 as SSHAT and CDR2 as FNYEAQ (reference sequence). CDR3 size: 15 residues. V was pared by 5 bases and J by 4 bases, with 17 bases between. The CDR3 here is CASSPSRTLGETQYF. The CDR3 bases are TGTGCCAGCAGCCCGTCGAGGACACTTGGAGAGACCCAGTACTTC.

This clonotype has ten or more counts. The V gene is TRBV6-1, the J gene TRBJ1-2, with 12 bases aligning to TRBD1. This CDR3 is built from 17 residues. Trimming cost V 7 bases and J 7 bases; bases outside gene matches: 16. Germline V lookup: CDR1 MNHNS, CDR2 SASEGT. DNA of the CDR3: TGTGCCAGCACTTCCGCGGGTCCGGGACAGGGGGCTGTTGGCTACACCTTC. Translating it yields CASTSAGPGQGAVGYTF.

This clonotype was picked up a small number of times. The gene calls are TRBV7-2 and TRBJ2-2; D gene unclear. Germline values: CDR1 SGHTA, CDR2 FQGNSA. Trimming pared 1 base from V and 5 bases from J, leaving 11 bases between. The CDR3 totals 15 residues. The CDR3 nucleotides are TGTGCCAGCAGCTTAGTTCTGGCTAGAACCGGGGAGCTGTTTTTT. The encoded protein is CASSLVLARTGELFF.

The V call is TRBV12-3 or TRBV12-4, the J call TRBJ1-5; 9 bases line up with TRBD1. Losses at the gene ends were 5 bases for V and 5 bases for J; bases not matched to a gene: 10. The CDR3 has 16 amino acids. CDR3 sequence (DNA): TGTGCCAGCAGTCCGTGGGACAGGGCGAAACATCAGCCCCAGCATTTT. This encodes CASSPWDRAKHQPQHF.

This clonotype has just a few counts. This sequence joins TRBV5-1 and TRBJ2-2; 10 bases map to TRBD2. The V and J ends lost 0 bases and 3 bases, in that order; junction bases with no gene match: 2. Germline values: CDR1 SGHRS, CDR2 YFSETQ. This CDR3 region has 16 residues. The CDR3 DNA sequence: TGCGCCAGCAGCTTGGTTACTAGCGGGGACACCGGGGAGCTGTTTTTT. This gives the protein CASSLVTSGDTGELFF.

V gene TRBV5-5 combines with J gene TRBJ1-6; D gene unclear. Germline-derived CDR1 and CDR2 are SGHKS and YYEKEE (reference sequence). The CDR3 loop spans 15 amino acids. Deletions cut 0 bases from V and 9 bases from J, with 13 bases between. CDR3: CASSLGAANGSPLHF. CDR3 sequence (DNA): TGTGCCAGCAGCTTGGGAGCGGCAAACGGTTCACCCCTCCACTTT.

This clonotype turned up a few times. V usage is TRBV7-9 and J usage is TRBJ1-4, with 8 bases lining up with TRBD1. The germline CDR1 and CDR2 sequences are SEHNR and FQNEAQ (reference sequence). The CDR3 is made up of 17 amino acids. With 3 bases clipped from V and 0 bases from J, the junction kept 6 bases outside the gene matches. For the CDR3, the DNA is TGTGCCAGCAGCTTGACCGGGACAGGTGCAACTAATGAAAAACTGTTTTTT. Its protein product is CASSLTGTGATNEKLFF. Variable domain in full (rest from reference TRBV7-9 and TRBJ1-4): DTGVSQNPRHKITKRGQNVTFRCDPISEHNRLYWYRQTLGQGPEFLTYFQNEAQLEKSRLLSDRFSAERPKGSFSTLEIQRTEQGDSAMYLCASSLTGTGATNEKLFFGSGTQLSVL.

This clonotype was detected a few times. The genes are TRBV6-5 and TRBJ2-2, with D maybe TRBD2 (7 bases). This CDR3 region has 16 residues. The V gene lost 5 bases and the J gene lost 5 bases, with 18 bases spanning the gap. Germline loops: CDR1 MNHEY, CDR2 SVGAGI. This CDR3 reads CASSTQGRGWTGELFF. CDR3 coding DNA: TGTGCCAGCAGTACCCAGGGGCGGGGGTGGACCGGGGAGCTGTTTTTT.

The chain recombines TRBV5-1 with TRBJ2-5; D tentatively reads TRBD1 or TRBD2 (5 bases each). CDR3 length: 14 residues. V was clipped by 4 bases and J by 4 bases, with 14 bases between them. Germline V lookup: CDR1 SGHRS, CDR2 YFSETQ. In nucleotides, the CDR3 is TGCGCCAGCAGCCCGGGACCTTGGGGAGAGACCCAGTACTTC. Its protein is CASSPGPWGETQYF.

The chain combines TRBV19 with TRBJ2-3, with D hard to call. Germline V gene data show CDR1 as LNHDA and CDR2 as SQIVND (reference sequence). The length of the CDR3 is 13 residues. Trimming took off 5 bases at V and 2 bases at J, with 8 bases between the two ends. The CDR3 sequence: CASSLLTTDTQYF. CDR3 nucleotides: TGTGCCAGTAGTCTCCTAACCACAGATACGCAGTATTTT.

The chain carries TRBV5-5 and TRBJ1-1; no reliable D call. From germline, CDR1 is SGHKS and CDR2 YYEKEE (reference sequence). The V end was cut by 4 bases, the J end by 5 bases, with 9 bases between. This CDR3 spans 12 amino acids. The CDR3 coding sequence is TGTGCCAGCAGCAAGGAAAAGACTGAAGCTTTCTTT. Translation gives CASSKEKTEAFF.

V and J are TRBV7-2 and TRBJ1-6; a possible D gene is TRBD1 (6 bases). CDR1 SGHTA and CDR2 FQGNSA come from the germline V gene. The CDR3 is made up of 16 amino acids. Trimming left V 4 bases short and J 0 bases short, with 10 bases between. The CDR3 sequence is CASSSRDNSYNSPLHF. Written as DNA, the CDR3 is TGTGCCAGCAGCTCCAGGGACAACTCCTATAATTCACCCCTCCACTTT.

Only a few counts were recorded for this clonotype. The rearrangement joins TRBV5-1 to TRBJ1-1; TRBD1 matches 9 bases. CDR3 length: 14 amino acids. Trimming removed 4 bases from V and 5 bases from J; junction bases left unmatched: 6. Germline-derived CDR1 and CDR2 are SGHRS and YFSETQ. The CDR3: CASSPDRGTTEAFF. CDR3 bases: TGCGCCAGCAGCCCCGACAGGGGGACGACTGAAGCTTTCTTT.

This clonotype showed up just a few times. The chain joins TRBV28 to TRBJ1-6; no clear D gene. This CDR3 is 14 amino acids long. The germline CDR1 and CDR2 sequences are MDHEN and SYDVKM. The V and J ends lost 2 bases and 6 bases respectively, with 8 bases between them. In DNA form, the CDR3 reads TGTGCCAGCAGTTTAACAGAGAGTAATTCACCCCTCCACTTT. Translation gives CASSLTESNSPLHF.

This rearrangement joins TRBV5-1 to TRBJ1-1; a possible D gene is TRBD1 (5 bases). V was clipped by 5 bases and J by 0 bases, with 8 bases between them. The germline V gene has CDR1 SGHRS and CDR2 YFSETQ. The CDR3 is 13 residues long. The CDR3 bases are TGCGCCAGCAGGGACACATTGAACACTGAAGCTTTCTTT. It encodes CASRDTLNTEAFF. Variable domain in full (rest from reference TRBV5-1 and TRBJ1-1): KAGVTQTPRYLIKTRGQQVTLSCSPISGHRSVSWYQQTPGQGLQFLFEYFSETQRNKGNFPGRFSGRQFSNSRSEMNVSTLELGDSALYLCASRDTLNTEAFFGQGTRLTVV.

This clonotype was seen a few times. This chain connects TRBV5-4 to TRBJ2-2; D is ambiguous. This CDR3 spans 16 amino acids. With 3 bases removed from V and 2 bases from J, the gap between germline ends came to 14 bases. Germline lookup yields CDR1 SGHNT and CDR2 YYREEE (reference sequence). CDR3 sequence reads: CASSSGGGRNTGELFF. In nucleotides, the CDR3 is TGTGCCAGCAGCTCCGGTGGTGGGCGCAACACCGGGGAGCTGTTTTTT.

This chain connects TRBV20-1 to TRBJ2-3; perhaps TRBD2 as D (5 bases). Germline V gene data show CDR1 as DFQATT and CDR2 as SNEGSKA (reference sequence). Between the trimmed V and J ends, which lost 0 bases and 0 bases, there was a span of 10 bases. This CDR3 has 15 residues. This CDR3 is CSARDERSSTDTQYF. As DNA, the CDR3 is TGCAGTGCTAGAGATGAGCGGTCGAGCACAGATACGCAGTATTTT.

This clonotype showed up just a few times. The chain links TRBV4-2 to TRBJ1-4, with 7 bases that match TRBD1. The J segment lost 4 bases and the V segment lost 1 base, leaving 12 bases of the junction unmatched. Germline lookup yields CDR1 LGHNA and CDR2 YNFKEQ. This CDR3 is 18 amino acids long. Here the CDR3 reads CASSQAVLGDSYNEKLFF. CDR3 DNA sequence: TGTGCCAGCAGCCAAGCAGTTTTGGGGGACAGCTATAATGAAAAACTGTTTTTT.

The CDR3 here is CASSYSIEGSANYGYTF. The CDR3, as DNA: TGTGCCAGCAGTTACTCAATCGAGGGATCAGCTAACTATGGCTACACCTTC. The chain carries TRBV6-6 and TRBJ1-2; D not resolved. CDR1 MNHNY and CDR2 SVGAGI come from the germline V gene (reference sequence). The V end lost 0 bases, the J end lost 0 bases, and 14 bases lay between the germline ends. CDR3 length: 17 residues.

Only a few counts were recorded for this clonotype. The V call is TRBV12-3 or TRBV12-4, the J call TRBJ1-1; possibly TRBD1 for D (5 bases). The CDR3 runs 12 residues. The V gene lost 6 bases and the J gene lost 4 bases, with 9 bases spanning the gap. The CDR3 DNA sequence: TGTGCCAGCAGCGGGGGTCCCACTGAAGCTTTCTTT. Protein: CASSGGPTEAFF.

This clonotype was counted a few times. The CDR3 loop reads CASSPPLAVMAYEQYV. DNA of the CDR3: TGTGCCAGCTCACCACCCTTGGCGGTGATGGCCTACGAGCAGTACGTC. V gene TRBV18 combines with J gene TRBJ2-7, with no clear D. CDR3 length: 16 amino acids. Germline V gives CDR1 KGHSH, CDR2 LQKENI. V lost 0 bases and J lost 2, with 14 bases in between.

This clonotype was counted a few times. The chain joins TRBV12-3 or TRBV12-4 to TRBJ2-5; D unresolved. Trimming took 6 bases from V and 4 from J, leaving 9 bases between them. This CDR3 contains 12 residues. CDR3 in DNA: TGTGCCAGCAGCTCCTTGCCAGAGACCCAGTACTTC. Translated: CASSSLPETQYF.

This clonotype has a handful of counts. CDR3 in DNA: TGTGCCAGCAGTTTCAGGTCTAGCGGGGCCAGTAGGGATGAGCAGTTCTTC. Encoded protein: CASSFRSSGASRDEQFF. This chain joins TRBV12-3 or TRBV12-4 and TRBJ2-1, with 9 bases matching TRBD2. CDR3 size: 17 residues. With 3 bases clipped from V and 8 bases from J, the junction kept 14 bases outside the gene matches.

This rearrangement joins TRBV11-3 to TRBJ2-5; TRBD1 aligns across 7 bases. The CDR3 length is 13 residues. V shed 5 bases, J shed 4 bases, and the junction held 4 bases outside the gene matches. The germline gives CDR1 SGHNT, CDR2 YENEEA. CDR3 sequence reads: CASSPDRSETQYF. Here the CDR3 DNA reads TGTGCCAGCAGCCCGGACAGGTCAGAGACCCAGTACTTC.

This clonotype was recorded a few times. The chain employs TRBV20-1 and TRBJ2-1; D ambiguous. Germline values: CDR1 DFQATT, CDR2 SNEGSKA (reference sequence). Trimming stripped 1 base from V and 6 bases from J, with 10 bases between. CDR3 length: 13 amino acids. The CDR3 here is CSARVVGTNEQFF. Written as DNA, the CDR3 is TGCAGTGCTAGAGTAGTAGGTACCAATGAGCAGTTCTTC.

J is TRBJ2-3 and V is TRBV7-9; TRBD2 matches 11 bases. The V gene's germline CDR1 is SEHNR and CDR2 FQNEAQ (reference sequence). V lost 6 bases, J lost 2 bases, and 7 bases stayed unmatched. This CDR3 spans 16 amino acids. Here the CDR3 DNA reads TGTGCCAGCAGGAATCTAGCGGGGGGCGACACAGATACGCAGTATTTT. Translation gives CASRNLAGGDTDTQYF.